The 12 T cell receptor beta chains in this list originate from one sample, sequenced in a study of blood T cells in healthy people across ages. The authors ran a second PCR of about 6 to 11 cycles using a sample-barcoded 5' primer and a J-beta primer mix. TCRdb fed the 5' RACE reads into MiXCR, producing one record per CDR3 protein. This sample has more than 800,000 distinct CDR3 sequences, with 45% found just once. Sequenced: blood. Receptor source: a woman between 55 and 75 years old in good health.

The rearrangement joins TRBV9 to TRBJ1-1, with unresolved D. Trimming took 0 bases from V and 1 from J, leaving 4 bases between them. Germline CDR1 SGDLS, CDR2 YYNGEE. The CDR3 covers 13 residues. The CDR3 is CASSVEGNTEAFF. The CDR3 DNA reads as TGTGCCAGCAGCGTAGAAGGGAACACTGAAGCTTTCTTT. The full variable domain, its missing parts supplied by reference TRBV9 and TRBJ1-1, is DSGVTQTPKHLITATGQRVTLRCSPRSGDLSVYWYQQSLDQGLQFLIQYYNGEERAKGNILERFSAQQFPDLHSELNLSSLELGDSALYFCASSVEGNTEAFFGQGTRLTVV.

The rearrangement uses TRBV6-1 and TRBJ2-7, with 10 bases fitting TRBD2. Unmatched junction bases numbered 5, after V lost 6 bases and J lost 0 bases. Germline-derived CDR1 and CDR2 are MNHNS and SASEGT. This CDR3 has 15 amino acids. The chain's CDR3 is CASRDSGRISYEQYF. The CDR3 DNA sequence: TGTGCCAGCAGGGATAGCGGGAGGATCTCCTACGAGCAGTACTTC.

This chain joins TRBV7-2 and TRBJ1-2; the match to TRBD1 covers 7 bases. V gave up 3 bases and J gave up 3 bases; unmatched junction bases: 7. Germline V CDR1 and CDR2: SGHTA, FQGNSA. The CDR3 covers 15 residues. CDR3 amino acids: CASSLPDRLDYGYTF. DNA for the CDR3: TGTGCCAGCAGCTTGCCGGACAGGTTGGACTATGGCTACACCTTC.

The chain carries TRBV5-4 and TRBJ2-5; the match to TRBD1 covers 8 bases. The assigned J gene may be wrong: the sequence end matches TRBJ2-7 better. Germline assignment: CDR1 SGHNT and CDR2 YYREEE (reference sequence). CDR3 length equals 15 residues. In nucleotides, the CDR3 is TGTGCCAGCGGGGGGAGACAGGGGATGAACTACGAGCAGTACTTC. Its translation is CASGGRQGMNYEQYF.

There are a few counts of this clonotype. The chain's CDR3 is CASSLGLASSEQFF. In DNA, the CDR3 is TGTGCCAGCAGCTTGGGACTAGCTTCTTCTGAGCAGTTCTTC. The chain recombines TRBV7-9 with TRBJ2-1; 9 bases map to TRBD2. This CDR3 has 14 residues. J was trimmed by 9 bases and V by 3 bases; bases with no gene match: 6. The germline V gene has CDR1 SEHNR and CDR2 FQNEAQ (reference sequence).

V is TRBV24-1 and J is TRBJ2-3, with 10 bases matching TRBD2. The V and J ends lost 5 bases and 6 bases, in that order; junction bases with no gene match: 10. Germline CDR1 and CDR2: KGHDR and SFDVKD. There are 16 residues in the CDR3. In DNA form, the CDR3 reads TGTGCCACCAGTGCCTTTAGCGGGAGGCAGTTCGATACGCAGTATTTT. Translating gives CATSAFSGRQFDTQYF.

This clonotype was recorded a few times. The J gene is TRBJ1-5, the V gene TRBV30; D unresolved. V was trimmed by 2 bases and J by 7 bases, leaving 15 bases between them. Germline V lookup: CDR1 GTSNPN, CDR2 SVGIG (reference sequence). This CDR3 contains 14 residues. CDR3: CAWSSGGQAQPQHF. The CDR3 bases are TGTGCCTGGAGTAGTGGAGGTCAGGCCCAGCCCCAGCATTTT.

This clonotype occurred a few times. CDR3 amino acids: CASSPYGGNYEQYF. The CDR3 coding sequence is TGTGCCAGCAGCCCCTATGGCGGCAACTACGAGCAGTACTTC. The chain joins TRBV27 to TRBJ2-7, with D uncertain. The germline gives CDR1 MNHEY, CDR2 SMNVEV (reference sequence). V lost 6 bases, J lost 3 bases, and 15 bases lay in between. The CDR3 is 14 residues long.

The V gene is TRBV4-1, the J gene TRBJ2-2; D unclear. V dropped 4 bases and J dropped 6 bases, with 12 bases sitting between them. Per germline, CDR1 MGHRA and CDR2 YSYEKL. This CDR3 contains 14 residues. The CDR3 loop reads CASSPSLPPGELFF. The CDR3 nucleotides read TGCGCCAGCAGCCCTTCCCTCCCCCCCGGGGAGCTGTTTTTT.

This clonotype occurred a few times. The rearrangement joins TRBV28 to TRBJ2-3; D may correspond to TRBD1 or TRBD2 (7 bases each). The CDR3 contains 14 residues. The V end was cut by 6 bases, the J end by 3 bases, with 13 bases between. Germline V lookup: CDR1 MDHEN, CDR2 SYDVKM. The CDR3 loop is CASSRQGGTDTQYF. CDR3 in DNA: TGTGCCAGCAGCCGACAGGGAGGGACAGATACGCAGTATTTT. The variable domain in full, with the rest retrieved from reference TRBV28 and TRBJ2-3, is DVKVTQSSRYLVKRTGEKVFLECVQDMDHENMFWYRQDPGLGLRLIYFSYDVKMKEKGDIPEGYSVSREKKERFSLILESASTNQTSMYLCASSRQGGTDTQYFGPGTRLTVL.

This chain joins TRBV5-5 and TRBJ2-3; tentatively, D is TRBD1 or TRBD2 (5 bases each). Germline CDR1 SGHKS, CDR2 YYEKEE (reference sequence). The CDR3 loop spans 15 amino acids. V was shortened by 4 bases and J by 1 base, with 13 bases between the two germline ends. The CDR3 DNA sequence: TGTGCCAGCAGCCTGGGGCGGGTTGGCACAGATACGCAGTATTTT. It yields the protein CASSLGRVGTDTQYF.

There are a few counts of this clonotype. CDR3 sequence reads: CAISEQGMMNTEAFF. CDR3 nucleotides: TGTGCCATCAGTGAACAGGGGATGATGAACACTGAAGCTTTCTTT. The chain carries TRBV10-3 and TRBJ1-1; 7 positions agree with TRBD1. After removal of 3 bases from V and 0 bases from J, the junction contained 4 bases not matched to a gene. The CDR3 length is 15 residues. Germline CDR1 reads ENHRY; CDR2 reads SYGVKD.